This T cell receptor (beta chain) was captured in a study of radiotherapy plus CTLA-4 blockade in lung cancer. Germline V gene sequence: CDR1 SGHRS, CDR2 YFSETQ. V lost 4 bases, J lost 5 bases, and 9 bases stayed unmatched. This CDR3 spans 16 amino acids. Some clones are missing from TCRdb's copy, which holds only in-frame ones; the method was immunoSEQ multiplex PCR. This table has about 73,000 clones, 80% to 90% appearing once. The rearrangement links TRBV5-1 to TRBJ2-2; 9 nucleotides agree with TRBD2. This clonotype originated in a human donor with non-small cell lung cancer that progressed on radiotherapy plus ipilimumab. Sequencing used peripheral blood, obtained from a patient treated with radiotherapy plus ipilimumab. This CDR3 is CASSPLAGVSTGELFF. DNA for the CDR3: TGCGCCAGCAGCCCGTTAGCGGGAGTCTCAACCGGGGAGCTGTTTTTT. Complete variable domain (other parts from reference TRBV5-1 and TRBJ2-2): KAGVTQTPRYLIKTRGQQVTLSCSPISGHRSVSWYQQTPGQGLQFLFEYFSETQRNKGNFPGRFSGRQFSNSRSEMNVSTLELGDSALYLCASSPLAGVSTGELFFGEGSRLTVL.